This TCR beta chain was sequenced during a study of blood T cell repertoires in COVID-19. Study background: In each case, the material was cDNA or gDNA derived from T cells, B-cell-depleted T cells, or PBMCs.

This CDR3 contains 16 residues. In germline, CDR1 is MNHEY, CDR2 SVGAGI. The V segment lost 4 bases and the J segment 0 bases; nucleotides outside the gene matches: 4. Original methodology: For nucleated cells, counts were estimated from reference gene primer amplification. The protocol was immunoSEQ multiplex PCR, while the TCRdb copy is restricted to in-frame clones and leaves out a portion. The V and J calls and the clone size are those of that table, but D and trimming were determined from the DNA. Counted here are around 450,000 clones, roughly 91% occurring once; the ten biggest clones make up roughly 4.3%.

This rearrangement joins TRBV6-5 to TRBJ2-1; 9 bases agree with TRBD2. This TCR came from a woman in her twenties or thirties with acute or convalescent COVID-19. The sequenced sample was peripheral blood. The CDR3 DNA sequence: TGTGCCAGCAGTTTCCGCGGGGGGGACTCCTACAATGAGCAGTTCTTC. Translation gives CASSFRGGDSYNEQFF.